These 23 T cell receptor beta chains originate from one sample sequenced in a study of CD8+CD57+ T cells in acquired aplastic anemia. Genomic DNA acted as the template from which TCR beta VDJ combination and CDR3 sequence profiling were carried out. MiXCR, applied by TCRdb to the reads, yields one record per CDR3 protein. This sample has approximately 200,000 distinct CDR3 sequences; over 55% occur once, and the top ten carry over 25%. The material sequenced was sorted CD4+, CD8+, or CD8+CD57+ T cells (not recorded which) from PBMCs. These receptors came from a human donor in good health.

V usage is TRBV20-1 and J usage is TRBJ2-6; possibly TRBD1 for D (6 bases). The CDR3 runs 15 residues. The ends were cut back, 4 bases at V and 4 bases at J, with 14 bases in the middle. Germline CDR1 reads DFQATT; CDR2 reads SNEGSKA (reference sequence). The CDR3 protein is CSATLGAQGANVLTF. CDR3 nucleotides: TGCAGTGCTACCCTGGGGGCACAGGGGGCCAACGTCCTGACTTTC.

The chain links TRBV24-1 to TRBJ2-2; a weak D match, TRBD1 (5 bases). Trimming pared 5 bases from V and 1 base from J, leaving 10 bases between. Germline CDR1 KGHDR, CDR2 SFDVKD. The CDR3 sequence is 15 residues long. The CDR3 region is CATSVGTGNTGELFF. Written as DNA, the CDR3 is TGTGCCACCAGTGTGGGTACAGGGAACACCGGGGAGCTGTTTTTT.

The chain carries TRBV20-1 and TRBJ2-7, with TRBD2 as a possible D gene (7 bases). The V end was cut by 3 bases, the J end by 4 bases, with 19 bases between. There are 15 residues in the CDR3. Germline CDR1 is DFQATT and CDR2 is SNEGSKA (reference sequence). CDR3 DNA: TGCAGTGCTAGCCGTCCGGGGGGCAAGGGTTACGAGCAGTACTTC. Translated, it gives CSASRPGGKGYEQYF.

The chain is built from TRBV5-1 and TRBJ2-7; 7 bases are a match to TRBD1. J gave up 2 bases and V 5 bases, and 7 bases lay outside the gene matches. The CDR3 loop spans 14 amino acids. In germline, CDR1 is SGHRS, CDR2 YFSETQ. CDR3 loop: CASRFSGTAYEQYF. The CDR3, as DNA: TGCGCCAGCAGGTTTTCCGGGACAGCCTACGAGCAGTACTTC.

The V and J genes are TRBV29-1 and TRBJ2-1, with 8 bases lining up with TRBD2. CDR1 SQVTM and CDR2 ANQGSEA come from the germline V gene. V lost 5 bases and J lost 4; bases outside the gene matches: 4. This CDR3 comprises 13 residues. The CDR3 DNA sequence: TGCAGCGTTACCGGGGGGGGGTACAATGAGCAGTTCTTC. This gives the protein CSVTGGGYNEQFF.

Only one count was recorded for this clonotype. V and J are TRBV16 and TRBJ2-4; unclear D gene. The V gene lost 2 bases and the J gene lost 1 base, with 21 bases spanning the gap. The CDR3 sequence is 19 residues long. Germline V gene sequence: CDR1 KGHSY, CDR2 FQNENV. CDR3 nucleotides: TGTGCCAGCAGCCAACCTGGCAGCTCCTCAACTCGGGCCAAAAACATTCAGTACTTC. Translated, it gives CASSQPGSSSTRAKNIQYF.

The rearrangement links TRBV7-2 to TRBJ2-7; 9 bases agree with TRBD1. With 2 bases clipped from V and 7 bases from J, the junction kept 12 bases outside the gene matches. This CDR3 has 16 residues. CDR1 is SGHTA and CDR2 is FQGNSA in the germline V gene. The CDR3: CASSLPGTGSWKEQYF. Written as DNA, the CDR3 is TGTGCCAGCAGCTTACCCGGGACAGGGAGCTGGAAAGAGCAGTACTTC.

This clonotype was observed a single time. This chain links TRBV7-6 with TRBJ1-1, with a weak D call TRBD1 (5 bases). Germline V gene lookup returns CDR1 SGHVS and CDR2 FNYEAQ. This CDR3 contains 15 residues. Trimming removed 0 bases from V and 2 bases from J, with 10 bases in between. The CDR3 loop reads CASSLAQGVNTEAFF. The DNA for the CDR3 is TGTGCCAGCAGCTTAGCGCAGGGTGTAAACACTGAAGCTTTCTTT.

This clonotype was counted at least ten times. CDR3 in amino acids: CASSPIDRVGYEQYF. The CDR3 coding sequence is TGCGCCAGCAGCCCTATCGACAGGGTAGGCTACGAGCAGTACTTC. The rearrangement joins TRBV4-1 to TRBJ2-7, with 7 positions matching TRBD1. Germline V lookup: CDR1 MGHRA, CDR2 YSYEKL. CDR3 length: 15 amino acids. Losses at the gene ends were 4 bases for V and 3 bases for J; bases not matched to a gene: 9.

This clonotype was picked up a small number of times. The rearrangement uses TRBV7-9 and TRBJ2-7, with TRBD1 matching over 7 bases. This CDR3 has 15 amino acids. V shed 4 bases, J shed 3 bases, and the junction held 9 bases outside the gene matches. Germline V gene lookup returns CDR1 SEHNR and CDR2 FQNEAQ (reference sequence). The CDR3, as DNA: TGTGCCAGCAGCTCCGTCGGGACAGCGAACTACGAGCAGTACTTC. Translation gives CASSSVGTANYEQYF.

Turning to this clonotype: Just one base apart from a much larger clone, this may be a read error. The chain combines TRBV27 with TRBJ2-5; D perhaps matches TRBD2 (6 bases). From germline, CDR1 is MNHEY and CDR2 SMNVEV (reference sequence). The germline V and J ends were trimmed by 5 bases and 5 bases, with 15 bases remaining between them. CDR3 size: 14 residues. The DNA of the CDR3 is TGTGCCAGCAGTCATGGAGGGATGTTGGAGACCCAGTACTTC. Encoded protein: CASSHGGMLETQYF.

This chain joins TRBV6-4 and TRBJ2-3; TRBD1 aligns across 9 bases. From germline, CDR1 is MRHNA and CDR2 SNTAGT. Germline trimming cut 4 bases from V and 5 bases from J; bases unmatched to any gene: 4. This CDR3 contains 14 residues. The CDR3 sequence: CASSGGTGIDTQYF. In DNA form, the CDR3 reads TGTGCCAGCAGTGGCGGGACAGGGATAGATACGCAGTATTTT.

The rearrangement links TRBV7-8 to TRBJ2-7; D is uncertain. Germline CDR1 is SGHVS and CDR2 is FQNEAQ. The CDR3 sequence is 13 residues long. V gave up 1 base and J gave up 2 bases, with 6 bases separating them. The CDR3: CASSLVITYEQYF. As DNA, the CDR3 is TGTGCCAGCAGCTTAGTGATTACCTACGAGCAGTACTTC.

This clonotype showed up many times. The V and J genes are TRBV12-3 or TRBV12-4 and TRBJ2-5; a weak D match, TRBD1 (6 bases). V was pared by 6 bases and J by 2 bases, with 16 bases between. This CDR3 has 15 residues. The CDR3 DNA sequence: TGTGCCAGCAGCCCCGGACAGTTCTTTCAAGAGACCCAGTACTTC. This translates into CASSPGQFFQETQYF.

This clonotype was found a few times. This rearrangement joins TRBV15 to TRBJ1-2; D is uncertain. Germline loops: CDR1 LNHNV, CDR2 YYDKDF (reference sequence). Deletions cut 0 bases from V and 5 bases from J, with 4 bases between. The CDR3 extends over 12 amino acids. Here the CDR3 DNA reads TGTGCCACCAGCAGAGAAGGGTATGGCTACACCTTC. As protein: CATSREGYGYTF.

This clonotype was picked up a small number of times. The chain uses TRBV7-2 and TRBJ2-7; 9 bases are a match to TRBD1. Looked up from germline, CDR1 is SGHTA and CDR2 is FQGNSA. V gave up 5 bases and J gave up 2 bases; unmatched junction bases: 13. This CDR3 is 17 amino acids long. The CDR3 bases are TGTGCCAGCAGCCCTCGGGGGGCGGGACAGGGCACCTACGAGCAGTACTTC. This sequence encodes CASSPRGAGQGTYEQYF. Complete variable domain (other parts from reference TRBV7-2 and TRBJ2-7): GAGVSQSPSNKVTEKGKDVELRCDPISGHTALYWYRQSLGQGLEFLIYFQGNSAPDKSGLPSDRFSAERTGGSVSTLTIQRTQQEDSAVYLCASSPRGAGQGTYEQYFGPGTRLTVT.

The rearrangement joins TRBV5-1 to TRBJ2-5, with D hard to call. Deletions cut 2 bases from V and 3 bases from J, with 8 bases between. The CDR3 spans 13 residues. Germline V gene lookup returns CDR1 SGHRS and CDR2 YFSETQ. CDR3 bases: TGCGCCAGCAGCTTTCAGGTAGAAGAGACCCAGTACTTC. Protein: CASSFQVEETQYF.

This clonotype was detected only a few times. V and J are TRBV6-2 or TRBV6-3 and TRBJ2-1; D uncertain. CDR3 size: 13 residues. V was pared by 4 bases and J by 7 bases, with 11 bases between. CDR1 is MNHEY and CDR2 is SVGEGT in the germline V gene. The CDR3 DNA reads TGTGCCAGCAGTTTACTTGGTGTAAATGAGCAGTTCTTC. Translating gives CASSLLGVNEQFF.

Only a few counts were recorded for this clonotype. The chain uses TRBV3-1 and TRBJ2-5; possible D gene TRBD1, 6 bases. V was trimmed by 4 bases and J by 3 bases, leaving 18 bases between them. The CDR3 covers 16 residues. CDR1 and CDR2 from the germline V gene are LGHDT and YNNKEL (reference sequence). The CDR3: CASSPFGDRPEETQYF. CDR3 DNA sequence: TGTGCCAGCAGCCCATTTGGCGACAGGCCCGAAGAGACCCAGTACTTC.

This chain joins TRBV7-9 and TRBJ2-7; perhaps TRBD1 as D (6 bases). CDR1 and CDR2 from the germline V gene are SEHNR and FQNEAQ (reference sequence). This CDR3 is 15 amino acids long. Trimming took off 5 bases at V and 0 bases at J, with 14 bases between the two ends. The chain's CDR3 is CASSVYRDTSYEQYF. DNA of the CDR3: TGTGCCAGCAGCGTATACCGGGACACCTCCTACGAGCAGTACTTC.

This clonotype was observed a few times. In DNA, the CDR3 is TGTGCCAGCAGTGAAGCGCTCAGGGTGGTTGGCTACACCTTC. Residues: CASSEALRVVGYTF. This chain uses TRBV2 with TRBJ1-2; perhaps TRBD1 as D (5 bases). V was clipped by 0 bases and J by 7 bases, with 12 bases between them. Per germline, CDR1 SNHLY and CDR2 FYNNEI. This CDR3 has 14 residues. Together with reference TRBV2 and TRBJ1-2, the CDR3 gives the full variable domain: EPEVTQTPSHQVTQMGQEVILRCVPISNHLYFYWYRQILGQKVEFLVSFYNNEISEKSEIFDDQFSVERPDGSNFTLKIRSTKLEDSAMYFCASSEALRVVGYTFGSGTRLTVV.

This clonotype has a count of ten or more. In DNA form, the CDR3 reads TGTGCCAGCAGCGTAGGTACAGGTGAAGCTTTCTTT. Translated: CASSVGTGEAFF. V and J are TRBV9 and TRBJ1-1, with D perhaps TRBD1 (5 bases). The CDR3 extends over 12 amino acids. The V end lost 0 bases, the J end lost 7 bases, and 7 bases lay between the germline ends. Per germline, CDR1 SGDLS and CDR2 YYNGEE. The full variable domain, rest sourced from reference TRBV9 and TRBJ1-1, is DSGVTQTPKHLITATGQRVTLRCSPRSGDLSVYWYQQSLDQGLQFLIQYYNGEERAKGNILERFSAQQFPDLHSELNLSSLELGDSALYFCASSVGTGEAFFGQGTRLTVV.

The CDR3: CASSLVARTQYF. CDR3 in DNA: TGTGCCAGCAGCTTAGTGGCTAGGACCCAGTACTTC. The chain recombines TRBV7-6 with TRBJ2-5, with D uncertain. Trimming removed 1 base from V and 7 bases from J, with 7 bases in between. CDR3 length: 12 amino acids. Germline V gene lookup returns CDR1 SGHVS and CDR2 FNYEAQ.